Listed here is a single TCR beta chain. Germline V CDR1 and CDR2: SNHLY, FYNNEI. Trimming took 6 bases from V and 7 from J, leaving 13 bases between them. This CDR3 region has 12 residues. Only in-frame clones appear in the TCRdb table, and some are missing; sequencing was by immunoSEQ multiplex PCR. Counted here are 200,000 or so clones, 80% to 85% occurring once; the ten biggest clones make up approximately 7.6%. The sample originates from a study of blood T cell repertoires in COVID-19. Study-level background: Acute and convalescent COVID-19 samples came from the United States, Italy and Spain.

Assignment of participants to cohorts was predicated upon participant-reported clinical history. The sequence came from a middle-aged man who had recovered from COVID-19. The rearrangement joins TRBV2 to TRBJ2-7, with TRBD1 as a possible D gene (6 bases). The sequencing sample was made of PBMCs or T cells enriched from blood (not recorded which). CDR3 in amino acids: CASRLQGWEQYF. CDR3 DNA sequence: TGTGCCAGCAGGCTACAGGGATGGGAGCAGTACTTC.